Sequencing of this T cell receptor beta chain was carried out in a study of high-grade serous ovarian cancer treatment subgroups. Study-level findings and limits: Different patients shared almost no repertoire; same-patient tumors shared roughly 0.11 to 0.8. TCR clonal relatedness correlated positively with neoantigen level. The analyses considered CDR3 and ignored CDR1 and CDR2.

Tumor tissue was taken before any definitive surgery or chemotherapy was given. Only in-frame clones appear in the TCRdb table, and some are missing; sequencing was by immunoSEQ multiplex PCR. The sample has more than 15,000 clones, roughly 75% seen once. Per the germline V gene, CDR1 is SGHTA and CDR2 is FQGNSA. With 1 base clipped from V and 7 bases from J, the junction kept 4 bases outside the gene matches. CDR3 length equals 15 residues. Details on this clone: What it binds is unknown.

The sequence was obtained from a human donor with high-grade serous ovarian cancer. The sample consisted of tumor tissue. V usage is TRBV7-2 and J usage is TRBJ2-1; 10 bases are shared with TRBD2. As DNA, the CDR3 is TGTGCCAGCAGCTTAGTCCATAGCGGGAGGAATGAGCAGTTCTTC. Translating gives CASSLVHSGRNEQFF.